The 10 T cell receptor beta chains below were found in one sample sequenced in a study of cytomegalovirus exposure and HLA in healthy donors. Primers included in the PCR were 60 Vbeta and 13 Jbeta primers. Profiling relied on immunoSEQ multiplex PCR, and the TCRdb table lists in-frame clones only, not all of them. This sample's table has 150,000 or so clones. The sequenced sample consisted of PBMCs. The receptors here all came from a woman aged 45-60 years in good health and CMV-seronegative.

The V gene is TRBV18, the J gene TRBJ2-1, with D tentatively TRBD2 (6 bases). Looked up from germline, CDR1 is KGHSH and CDR2 is LQKENI. This CDR3 is 15 amino acids long. The germline V and J ends were trimmed by 4 bases and 10 bases, with 20 bases remaining between them. CDR3 amino acids: CASSLRLGTLEEQFF. The CDR3 coding sequence is TGTGCCAGCTCACTACGACTCGGGACTCTCGAAGAGCAGTTCTTC. Using reference TRBV18 and TRBJ2-1 for the parts outside the CDR3, the full variable domain is NAGVMQNPRHLVRRRGQEARLRCSPMKGHSHVYWYRQLPEEGLKFMVYLQKENIIDESGMPKERFSAEFPKEGPSILRIQQVVRGDSAAYFCASSLRLGTLEEQFFGPGTRLTVL.

J is TRBJ2-5 and V is TRBV5-1; no firm D call. Trimming pared 0 bases from V and 1 base from J, leaving 10 bases between. Germline-derived CDR1 and CDR2 are SGHRS and YFSETQ. This CDR3 has 15 residues. Here the CDR3 DNA reads TGCGCCAGCAGCTTGGAGGCCAGGCCCCAAGAGACCCAGTACTTC. Translated: CASSLEARPQETQYF.

V and J are TRBV5-6 and TRBJ1-1; no clear D gene. Trimming cost V 4 bases and J 3 bases, with 16 bases left between them. Germline values: CDR1 SGHDT, CDR2 YYEEEE. This CDR3 has 15 residues. This CDR3 reads CASSPMAAGDTEAFF. In nucleotides, the CDR3 is TGTGCCAGCAGCCCGATGGCGGCTGGTGACACTGAAGCTTTCTTT. The full variable domain, its missing parts supplied by reference TRBV5-6 and TRBJ1-1, is DAGVTQSPTHLIKTRGQQVTLRCSPKSGHDTVSWYQQALGQGPQFIFQYYEEEERQRGNFPDRFSGHQFPNYSSELNVNALLLGDSALYLCASSPMAAGDTEAFFGQGTRLTVV.

The rearrangement joins TRBV4-1 to TRBJ1-3, with 7 bases fitting TRBD1. Losses at the gene ends were 1 base for V and 0 bases for J; bases not matched to a gene: 9. Germline lookup yields CDR1 MGHRA and CDR2 YSYEKL. The CDR3 sequence is 18 residues long. CDR3 nucleotides: TGCGCCAGCAGCCAAGTGTTGATACGGGACAGCTCTGGAAACACCATATATTTT. Encoded protein: CASSQVLIRDSSGNTIYF.

V usage is TRBV5-6 and J usage is TRBJ2-3; 11 bases agree with TRBD2. Trimming removed 4 bases from V and 2 bases from J; junction bases left unmatched: 6. The CDR3 consists of 16 residues. CDR1 is SGHDT, CDR2 YYEEEE, per germline. Written as DNA, the CDR3 is TGTGCCAGCAGCATTCTAGCGGGGGGCACCACAGATACGCAGTATTTT. Protein: CASSILAGGTTDTQYF.

The chain links TRBV7-3 to TRBJ1-1; D is perhaps TRBD1 (5 bases). CDR3 size: 16 residues. CDR1 and CDR2 from the germline V gene are SGHTA and FQGTGA. V was cut by 6 bases and J by 1 base, with 18 bases left in between. CDR3 in amino acids: CASSPLTAGSNTEAFF. The DNA of the CDR3 is TGTGCCAGCAGTCCTCTCACCGCAGGGTCGAACACTGAAGCTTTCTTT.

This chain links TRBV7-2 with TRBJ2-7, with 7 bases identical to TRBD1. The junction had 6 bases not matched to a gene; V was cut back by 1 base and J by 3 bases. The germline CDR1 and CDR2 sequences are SGHTA and FQGNSA. CDR3 length equals 15 residues. For the CDR3, the DNA is TGTGCCAGCAGCTTAGTCAGGGGGATGGTCTACGAGCAGTACTTC. It is translated as CASSLVRGMVYEQYF.

The chain has TRBV2 and TRBJ2-1, with a possible D match to TRBD1 (5 bases). Germline CDR1 reads SNHLY; CDR2 reads FYNNEI. The CDR3 runs 12 residues. The V end lost 8 bases, the J end lost 9 bases, and 14 bases lay between the germline ends. CDR3 coding DNA: TGTGCCAGCCCCCAGGATAGGGGTGAGCAGTTCTTC. It yields the protein CASPQDRGEQFF.

The V and J genes are TRBV9 and TRBJ1-1; no reliable D call. CDR3 length equals 13 residues. V lost 0 bases, J lost 2 bases, and 5 bases lay in between. Germline CDR1 is SGDLS and CDR2 is YYNGEE. The CDR3 DNA is TGTGCCAGCAGCGTAGTTACAAACACTGAAGCTTTCTTT. Translation gives CASSVVTNTEAFF.

CDR3 nucleotides: TGCGCCAGCAGCTTGAACAGGGATGGCTACACCTTC. This sequence encodes CASSLNRDGYTF. The chain recombines TRBV5-1 with TRBJ1-2; D possibly corresponds to TRBD1 (6 bases). Trimming removed 1 base at V and 6 bases at J, with 7 bases between. The CDR3 runs to 12 residues. CDR1 and CDR2 (germline): SGHRS, YFSETQ.